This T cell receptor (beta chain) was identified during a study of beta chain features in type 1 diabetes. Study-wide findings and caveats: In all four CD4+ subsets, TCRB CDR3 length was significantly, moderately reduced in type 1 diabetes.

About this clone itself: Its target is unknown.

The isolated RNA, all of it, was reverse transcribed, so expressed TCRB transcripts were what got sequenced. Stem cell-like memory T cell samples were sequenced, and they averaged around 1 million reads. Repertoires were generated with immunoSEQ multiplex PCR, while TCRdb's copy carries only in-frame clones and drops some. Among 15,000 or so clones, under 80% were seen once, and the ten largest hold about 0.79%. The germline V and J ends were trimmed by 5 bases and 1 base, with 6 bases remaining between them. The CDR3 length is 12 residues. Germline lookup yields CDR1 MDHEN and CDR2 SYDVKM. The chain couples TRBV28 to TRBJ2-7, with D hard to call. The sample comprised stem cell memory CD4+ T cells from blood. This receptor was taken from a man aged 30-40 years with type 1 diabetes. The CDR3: CASSPGSYEQYF. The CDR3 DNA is TGTGCCAGCAGTCCCGGGTCCTACGAGCAGTACTTC.